This TCR beta chain was recovered during a study of PD-1 blockade in classical Hodgkin lymphoma. Trimming removed 6 bases at V and 6 bases at J, with 9 bases between. Germline-derived CDR1 and CDR2 are DFQATT and SNEGSKA (reference sequence). The CDR3 consists of 11 residues. Concerning this clone: The antigen remains undetermined.

Following autologous stem cell transplantation, relapse occurred in every patient, and exposure to brentuximab vedotin varied. Repertoires were generated with immunoSEQ multiplex PCR, while TCRdb's copy carries only in-frame clones and drops some. The data show around 35,000 clones, almost 90% seen once. Study results and limitations: Reported findings placed baseline TCR diversity lower in newly diagnosed patients (compared with healthy donors). Prior to therapy, complete responders displayed diversity much like that of newly diagnosed patients. By C4D1 there was a significant rise in CD4+ TCR diversity but not in CD8+ TCR diversity.

V and J are TRBV20-1 and TRBJ2-1; weak D call: TRBD2 (6 bases). The specimen was peripheral blood mononuclear cells (PBMCs), collected before the second cycle of nivolumab. The clonotype originates from a human donor with classical Hodgkin lymphoma. DNA of the CDR3: TGCAGTGCCCCTAGCGCCAATGAGCAGTTCTTC. This translates into CSAPSANEQFF.